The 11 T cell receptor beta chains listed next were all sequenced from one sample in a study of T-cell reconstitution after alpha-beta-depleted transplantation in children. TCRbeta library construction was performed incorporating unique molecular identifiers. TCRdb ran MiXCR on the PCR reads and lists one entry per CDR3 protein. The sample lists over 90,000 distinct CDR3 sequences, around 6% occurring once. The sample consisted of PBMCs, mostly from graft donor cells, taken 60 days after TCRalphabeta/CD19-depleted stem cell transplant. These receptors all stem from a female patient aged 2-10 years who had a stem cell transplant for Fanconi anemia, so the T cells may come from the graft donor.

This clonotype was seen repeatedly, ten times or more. CDR3 nucleotide sequence: TGCAGTGCTGTCTTAACGGACACAGATACGCAGTATTTT. Its protein is CSAVLTDTDTQYF. The chain carries TRBV20-1 and TRBJ2-3; no reliable D call. CDR1 is DFQATT and CDR2 is SNEGSKA in the germline V gene (reference sequence). The CDR3 contains 13 residues. V lost 5 bases, J lost 2 bases, and 11 bases lay in between.

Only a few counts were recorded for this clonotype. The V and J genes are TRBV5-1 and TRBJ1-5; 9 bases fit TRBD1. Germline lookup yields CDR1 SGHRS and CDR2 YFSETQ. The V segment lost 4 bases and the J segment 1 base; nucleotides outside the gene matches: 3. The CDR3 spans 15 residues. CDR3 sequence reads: CASSQGQGSNQPQHF. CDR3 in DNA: TGCGCCAGCAGCCAGGGACAGGGAAGCAATCAGCCCCAGCATTTT.

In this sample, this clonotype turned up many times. CDR3 nucleotide sequence: TGTGCCAGCAGCTTAAGCGGCGGGAGGTACACCGGGGAGCTGTTTTTT. Its translation is CASSLSGGRYTGELFF. V and J are TRBV7-3 and TRBJ2-2, with TRBD2 matching over 8 bases. This CDR3 has 16 residues. CDR1 SGHTA and CDR2 FQGTGA come from the germline V gene. Losses at the gene ends were 1 base for V and 3 bases for J; bases not matched to a gene: 4.

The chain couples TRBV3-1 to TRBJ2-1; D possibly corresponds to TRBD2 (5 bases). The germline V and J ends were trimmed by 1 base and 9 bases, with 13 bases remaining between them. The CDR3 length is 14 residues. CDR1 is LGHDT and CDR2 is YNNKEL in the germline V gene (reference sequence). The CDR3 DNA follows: TGTGCCAGCAGCCAAGGGACTCAATCCCCTGAGCAGTTCTTC. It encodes CASSQGTQSPEQFF.

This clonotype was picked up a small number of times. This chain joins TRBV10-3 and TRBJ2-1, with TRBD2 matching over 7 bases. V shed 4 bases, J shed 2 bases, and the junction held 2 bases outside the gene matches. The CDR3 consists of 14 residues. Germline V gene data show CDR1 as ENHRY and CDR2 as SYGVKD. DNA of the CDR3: TGTGCCATCAGTGTCGCGGGAGCCTACAATGAGCAGTTCTTC. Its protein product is CAISVAGAYNEQFF.

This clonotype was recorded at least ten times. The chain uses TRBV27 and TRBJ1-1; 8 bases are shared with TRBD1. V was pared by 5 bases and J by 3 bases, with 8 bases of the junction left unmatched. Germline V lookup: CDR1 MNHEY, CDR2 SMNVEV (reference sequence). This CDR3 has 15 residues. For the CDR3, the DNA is TGTGCCAGCAGTAAGACAGGGGTAGGGTACACTGAAGCTTTCTTT. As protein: CASSKTGVGYTEAFF.

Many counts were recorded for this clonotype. The CDR3 DNA sequence: TGTGCCAGCAGTTTACTCGGACATCAGCCCCAGCATTTT. It encodes CASSLLGHQPQHF. The chain has TRBV28 and TRBJ1-5; no clear D. CDR3 length equals 13 residues. CDR1 is MDHEN and CDR2 is SYDVKM in the germline V gene. The germline V and J ends were trimmed by 2 bases and 5 bases, with 7 bases remaining between them.

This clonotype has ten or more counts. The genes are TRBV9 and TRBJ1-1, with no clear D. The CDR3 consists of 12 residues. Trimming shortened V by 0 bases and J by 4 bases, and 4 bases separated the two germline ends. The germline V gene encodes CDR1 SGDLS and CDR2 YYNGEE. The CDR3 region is CASSVAGTEAFF. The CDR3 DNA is TGTGCCAGCAGCGTAGCGGGCACTGAAGCTTTCTTT. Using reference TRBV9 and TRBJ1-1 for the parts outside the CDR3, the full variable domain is DSGVTQTPKHLITATGQRVTLRCSPRSGDLSVYWYQQSLDQGLQFLIQYYNGEERAKGNILERFSAQQFPDLHSELNLSSLELGDSALYFCASSVAGTEAFFGQGTRLTVV.

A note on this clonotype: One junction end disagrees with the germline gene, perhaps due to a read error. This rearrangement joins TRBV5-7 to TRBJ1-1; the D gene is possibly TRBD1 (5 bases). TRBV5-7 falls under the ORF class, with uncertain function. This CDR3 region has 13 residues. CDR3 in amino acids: CAISHGTYTEAFF. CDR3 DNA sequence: TGTGCCATCAGCCACGGGACTTACACTGAAGCTTTCTTT.

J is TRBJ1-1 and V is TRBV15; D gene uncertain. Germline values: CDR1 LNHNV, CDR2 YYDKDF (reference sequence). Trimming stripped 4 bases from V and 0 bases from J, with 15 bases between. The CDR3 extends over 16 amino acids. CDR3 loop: CATSKSPQRMNTEAFF. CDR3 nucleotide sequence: TGTGCCACCAGCAAGTCCCCACAGAGAATGAACACTGAAGCTTTCTTT.

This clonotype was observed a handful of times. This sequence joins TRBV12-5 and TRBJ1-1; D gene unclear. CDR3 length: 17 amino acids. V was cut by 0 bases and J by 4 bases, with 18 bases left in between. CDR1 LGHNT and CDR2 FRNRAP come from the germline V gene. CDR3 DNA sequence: TGTGCTAGTGGTTTGGTCTTCGAAAACATAGAGGTCACTGAAGCTTTCTTT. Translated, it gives CASGLVFENIEVTEAFF.